Below, 13 T cell receptor beta chains from the same sample are listed, as sequenced in a study of tumor and adjacent non-tumor tissue in lung cancer. RNA was extracted from bulk tissue without any cell sorting. This non-tumor lung sample came from over 3 cm beyond the tumor edge. Three rounds of nested PCR, following a modified ARM-PCR protocol, produced the TCRbeta library. In TCRdb, the multiplex PCR reads were re-called with MiXCR into one record per CDR3 protein. The sample lists 60,000 to 85,000 distinct CDR3 sequences, 76% seen once, with under 45% in the top ten. Input material: distant non-tumor lung tissue. These receptor sequences come from a man aged 60 to 75 with non-small cell lung cancer.

Concerning this clonotype itself: The junction shows a germline mismatch at one end, possibly a read error. The chain combines TRBV5-6 with TRBJ2-1; TRBD2 matches at 8 bases. CDR3 length: 15 amino acids. In germline, CDR1 is SGHDT, CDR2 YYEEEE. The CDR3 nucleotides read TGTGTCAGCAGTTTAGCGGGACACCGCTACAATGAGCAGTTCTTC. The encoded protein is CVSSLAGHRYNEQFF.

In its sample, this clonotype was seen many times. The chain recombines TRBV7-8 with TRBJ1-1; 8 positions match TRBD1. Germline CDR1 SGHVS, CDR2 FQNEAQ. CDR3 length equals 15 residues. J gave up 3 bases and V 5 bases, and 8 bases lay outside the gene matches. CDR3 bases: TGTGCCAGCAGCGCTCGGACAGGGCGGGACACTGAAGCTTTCTTT. The encoded protein is CASSARTGRDTEAFF.

A few counts support this clonotype. The chain joins TRBV5-1 to TRBJ2-5, with a possible D match to TRBD2 (6 bases). The CDR3 has 16 amino acids. V was shortened by 0 bases and J by 5 bases, with 17 bases between the two germline ends. CDR1 and CDR2 (germline): SGHRS, YFSETQ. This chain's CDR3 is CASSLASATIGETQYF. In DNA form, the CDR3 reads TGCGCCAGCAGCTTGGCTAGCGCTACAATAGGGGAGACCCAGTACTTC.

A note on this clonotype: A read error may account for a junction end that differs from germline. The chain recombines TRBV6-5 with TRBJ2-7, with 7 bases fitting TRBD2. Germline CDR1 reads MNHEY; CDR2 reads SVGAGI. This CDR3 is built from 15 residues. CDR3 coding DNA: TGTGCTAGCAGCTACTCGATGCGGGAGACGGCCGAGCAGTACTTC. Protein sequence: CASSYSMRETAEQYF.

This clonotype was counted only a few times. A read error may be the cause here, since a much bigger clone is one base away. The chain joins TRBV11-2 to TRBJ1-5; D uncertain. Trimming left V 3 bases short and J 7 bases short, with 10 bases between. CDR3 length: 13 residues. Looked up from germline, CDR1 is SGHAT and CDR2 is FQNNGV. Here the CDR3 reads CASSFTDKQPQHF. In DNA form, the CDR3 reads TGTGCCAGCAGCTTCACCGACAAACAGCCCCAGCATTTT. Full variable domain (rest looked up from reference TRBV11-2 and TRBJ1-5): EAGVAQSPRYKIIEKRQSVAFWCNPISGHATLYWYQQILGQGPKLLIQFQNNGVVDDSQLPKDRFSAERLKGVDSTLKIQPAKLEDSAVYLCASSFTDKQPQHFGDGTRLSIL.

In its sample, this clonotype was seen many times. This chain links TRBV5-1 with TRBJ1-1, with 8 bases that match TRBD1. CDR3 length: 14 residues. The V gene end was trimmed by 4 bases and the J gene end by 9 bases; junction bases not matched to a gene: 11. Germline CDR1 is SGHRS and CDR2 is YFSETQ. CDR3 in amino acids: CASSETLTGDKAFF. For the CDR3, the DNA is TGCGCCAGCAGCGAGACTCTGACAGGGGACAAAGCTTTCTTT. The entire variable domain, with the rest obtained from reference TRBV5-1 and TRBJ1-1, is as follows: KAGVTQTPRYLIKTRGQQVTLSCSPISGHRSVSWYQQTPGQGLQFLFEYFSETQRNKGNFPGRFSGRQFSNSRSEMNVSTLELGDSALYLCASSETLTGDKAFFGQGTRLTVV.

The chain employs TRBV12-3 or TRBV12-4 and TRBJ1-2; perhaps TRBD1 as D (5 bases). This CDR3 contains 15 residues. The V end lost 5 bases, the J end lost 0 bases, and 13 bases lay between the germline ends. The CDR3 loop reads CASSRGTPANYGYTF. CDR3 coding DNA: TGTGCCAGCAGTCGAGGGACCCCAGCTAACTATGGCTACACCTTC.

As for this clonotype: A single base separates this from a much larger clone, so it may be a read error. Written as DNA, the CDR3 is TGCAGTGCTAGACTCAAGCGGGAGGGCAACACCGGGGAGCTGTTTTTT. It yields the protein CSARLKREGNTGELFF. The chain couples TRBV20-1 to TRBJ2-2; 10 bases line up with TRBD2. Unmatched junction bases numbered 5, after V lost 2 bases and J lost 2 bases. The CDR3 runs 16 residues. Germline V gene data show CDR1 as DFQATT and CDR2 as SNEGSKA (reference sequence).

Turning to this clonotype: Because the CDR3 is missing its conserved closing phenylalanine or tryptophan, this is likely a read error. The chain employs TRBV29-1 and TRBJ2-5; 9 bases match TRBD1. The length of the CDR3 is 15 residues. The germline V gene encodes CDR1 SQVTM and CDR2 ANQGSEA. V lost 7 bases to trimming and J lost 4 bases; unmatched junction nucleotides: 13. The CDR3 reads CSAIGQGCVGETQYI. CDR3 nucleotide sequence: TGCAGCGCCATCGGACAGGGGTGTGTAGGAGAGACCCAGTACATC.

Notes on this clonotype: The junction and the germline gene differ at one end; a read error may be behind it. The rearrangement uses TRBV4-1 and TRBJ1-1, with D perhaps TRBD1 (5 bases). The CDR3 extends over 11 amino acids. Germline V gives CDR1 MGHRA, CDR2 YSYEKL. CDR3 amino acids: CASCQGADAFF. The CDR3 DNA follows: TGCGCCAGCTGCCAAGGGGCTGATGCTTTCTTT.

This clonotype was counted once. The chain links TRBV29-1 to TRBJ1-4, with TRBD1 as a possible D gene (6 bases). The ends were cut back, 2 bases at V and 6 bases at J, with 16 bases in the middle. This CDR3 comprises 15 residues. Per germline, CDR1 SQVTM and CDR2 ANQGSEA. The CDR3 spells CSVEYLKGVDEKLFF. CDR3 nucleotide sequence: TGCAGCGTTGAATATCTAAAGGGGGTGGATGAAAAACTGTTTTTT.

V gene TRBV11-3 combines with J gene TRBJ2-5; 9 bases agree with TRBD2. The V gene's germline CDR1 is SGHNT and CDR2 YENEEA. The CDR3 covers 14 residues. V lost 9 bases to trimming and J lost 5 bases; unmatched junction nucleotides: 10. The CDR3 region is CASSPSGVVETQYF. The DNA for the CDR3 is TGTGCCAGTAGCCCTAGCGGGGTCGTGGAGACCCAGTACTTC.

Concerning this clonotype itself: As the CDR3 is not closed by the conserved phenylalanine or tryptophan, this likely results from a read error. V usage is TRBV12-3 or TRBV12-4 and J usage is TRBJ2-2; D possibly matches TRBD1 or TRBD2 (6 bases each). The CDR3 consists of 14 residues. Trimming removed 6 bases from V and 10 bases from J, with 18 bases in between. The CDR3 region is CASSLAGEAAELFI. CDR3 bases: TGTGCCAGCAGCCTTGCAGGGGAGGCCGCGGAGCTGTTTATT.